The 8 T cell receptor beta chains listed next were all sequenced from one sample in a study of cytomegalovirus exposure and HLA in healthy donors. Vbeta (60) and Jbeta (13) primers were used in the PCR. The data were produced by immunoSEQ multiplex PCR, yet TCRdb's version contains in-frame clones alone and is incomplete. The data show roughly 100,000 clones, around 80% seen once. The material sequenced was PBMCs. These receptors were obtained from a man under 40 in good health and CMV-seropositive.

This chain links TRBV5-8 with TRBJ1-2; D not resolved. This CDR3 spans 14 amino acids. The V end was cut by 1 base, the J end by 1 base, with 8 bases between. CDR1 SGHTS and CDR2 YDEGEE come from the germline V gene. The CDR3: CASSLIQINYGYTF. The CDR3 region has the DNA TGTGCCAGCAGCTTGATACAAATTAACTATGGCTACACCTTC.

Only one count was recorded for this clone. The chain is built from TRBV5-1 and TRBJ1-1; 9 bases agree with TRBD1. Germline trimming cut 3 bases from V and 1 base from J; bases unmatched to any gene: 1. CDR1 is SGHRS and CDR2 is YFSETQ in the germline V gene. This CDR3 is built from 14 residues. The CDR3 region is CASSWGQGNTEAFF. The CDR3 nucleotides read TGCGCCAGCAGCTGGGGACAGGGGAACACTGAAGCTTTCTTT.

The chain combines TRBV6-1 with TRBJ2-5; 9 bases match TRBD1. Germline assignment: CDR1 MNHNS and CDR2 SASEGT. The CDR3 has 17 residues. Trimming took 2 bases from V and 5 from J; bases not matched to a gene: 12. The DNA for the CDR3 is TGTGCCAGCAGTGAATACCACAGGGGGCGCCTTAGGGAGACCCAGTACTTC. This sequence encodes CASSEYHRGRLRETQYF.

This chain links TRBV5-8 with TRBJ1-6, with 8 bases fitting TRBD1. V shed 3 bases and J 13 bases; nucleotides not matched to a gene: 3. The germline gives CDR1 SGHTS, CDR2 YDEGEE. CDR3 length equals 12 residues. The CDR3 DNA reads TGTGCCAGCAGCTGGAACAGGGGGCCCCTCCACTTT. It specifies CASSWNRGPLHF.

This sequence joins TRBV11-2 and TRBJ2-3; tentative D call: TRBD1 (6 bases). CDR1 is SGHAT and CDR2 is FQNNGV in the germline V gene. The CDR3 has 14 amino acids. The germline V and J ends were trimmed by 4 bases and 6 bases, with 14 bases remaining between them. The CDR3 sequence is CASSSRPQGDTQYF. As DNA, the CDR3 is TGTGCCAGCAGCTCGAGACCCCAGGGGGATACGCAGTATTTT.

The chain has TRBV6-1 and TRBJ2-7; D remains unclear. This CDR3 has 13 amino acids. V shed 7 bases and J shed 2 bases, with 12 bases lying between them. CDR1 and CDR2 from the germline V gene are MNHNS and SASEGT. CDR3 residues: CASILRGTYEQYF. The CDR3 bases are TGTGCCAGCATTTTGAGAGGCACCTACGAGCAGTACTTC.

This sequence joins TRBV5-5 and TRBJ1-5; 9 positions match TRBD1. CDR1 is SGHKS, CDR2 YYEKEE, per germline (reference sequence). V lost 4 bases and J lost 7; bases outside the gene matches: 9. The CDR3 loop spans 15 amino acids. CDR3 region: CASSAQGASDQPQHF. In nucleotides, the CDR3 is TGTGCCAGCAGCGCACAGGGGGCCTCTGACCAGCCCCAGCATTTT.

The J gene is TRBJ1-1, the V gene TRBV10-3; possibly TRBD1 for D (5 bases). V gave up 6 bases and J gave up 2 bases, with 16 bases separating them. CDR3 length equals 15 residues. CDR1 is ENHRY, CDR2 SYGVKD, per germline. CDR3 nucleotides: TGTGCCATCAGAGGCGTCACGGGGGTAAACACTGAAGCTTTCTTT. Protein: CAIRGVTGVNTEAFF.